Below are 5 T cell receptor beta chains sequenced from a single sample in a study of PD-1 blockade in classical Hodgkin lymphoma. Assay: immunoSEQ multiplex PCR; the TCRdb copy retains only in-frame clones and omits some. The sample comprises around 35,000 clones, 80% to 90% of which are singletons, and 7.7% rests with the top ten. Brentuximab vedotin exposure varied among the patients, all of whom had relapsed after autologous stem cell transplantation. The sample in question was peripheral blood mononuclear cells (PBMCs), obtained before the second cycle of nivolumab. The receptor source for this set is a human donor with classical Hodgkin lymphoma.

The V gene is TRBV4-2, the J gene TRBJ2-7, with 7 bases that match TRBD1. Germline V gives CDR1 LGHNA, CDR2 YNFKEQ. This CDR3 is 13 amino acids long. The V gene end was trimmed by 4 bases and the J gene end by 4 bases; junction bases not matched to a gene: 4. The CDR3, as DNA: TGTGCCAGCAGCCCCCAGACAGGGTACGAGCAGTACTTC. It is translated as CASSPQTGYEQYF.

The rearrangement joins TRBV6-5 to TRBJ2-7, with TRBD1 matching 7 bases. CDR1 and CDR2 from the germline V gene are MNHEY and SVGAGI. Losses at the gene ends were 6 bases for V and 0 bases for J; bases not matched to a gene: 8. This CDR3 is built from 15 residues. The CDR3 spells CASRPDRETSYEQYF. The DNA of the CDR3 is TGTGCCAGCAGACCCGACAGGGAGACCTCCTACGAGCAGTACTTC.

The CDR3 nucleotides are TGTGCTAGTGGTTCGACCCAGGTAGGGAATCAGCCCCAGCATTTT. Its protein is CASGSTQVGNQPQHF. V and J are TRBV12-5 and TRBJ1-5; D is undetermined. V gave up 4 bases and J gave up 4 bases, with 14 bases separating them. Germline V CDR1 and CDR2: LGHNT, FRNRAP. The CDR3 has 15 residues.

This clone has just one count. The chain recombines TRBV28 with TRBJ2-5; 7 bases agree with TRBD2. The ends lost 4 bases at V and 0 bases at J; junction bases unmatched: 5. This CDR3 spans 15 amino acids. From germline, CDR1 is MDHEN and CDR2 SYDVKM. The CDR3 region has the DNA TGTGCCAGCAGTTACGCTAGCGGACACCAAGAGACCCAGTACTTC. Residues: CASSYASGHQETQYF.

The J gene is TRBJ2-3, the V gene TRBV5-1; D is perhaps TRBD1 (6 bases). The CDR3 has 14 residues. Germline V gene lookup returns CDR1 SGHRS and CDR2 YFSETQ. Deletions cut 0 bases from V and 5 bases from J, with 10 bases between. The chain's CDR3 is CASSLDVGGDTQYF. In nucleotides, the CDR3 is TGCGCCAGCAGCTTGGATGTAGGGGGAGATACGCAGTATTTT.